The rows below give T cell receptor beta chains drawn from one sample of a study of CD8 T cells in ankylosing spondylitis. TCRdb fed the 5' RACE reads into MiXCR, producing one record per CDR3 protein. The sample shows 250,000 to 300,000 distinct CDR3 sequences, approximately 20% of them seen only once. The sequencing sample was made of blood, either unsorted or a sorted T cell fraction (not recorded which). These receptors all come from a male donor with ankylosing spondylitis or in good health (not recorded which). Each CDR3 is given with its conserved first and last residue. D genes are given only for firm matches. Size values are once, few and many counts, or a class for expanded clones, and some rows have none.

abundance,j_gene,d_gene,v_gene,CDR3aa,CDR3nt
NA,TRBJ1-4,TRBD1,TRBV3-1,CASSQFGTGDGEKLFF,TGTGCCAGCAGCCAATTCGGGACAGGGGATGGTGAAAAACTGTTTTTT
few,TRBJ2-1,TRBD2,TRBV27,CASQRESYNEQFF,TGTGCCAGCCAGCGGGAGAGCTACAATGAGCAGTTCTTC
NA,TRBJ2-1,NA,TRBV9,CASSPGTLGRNEQFF,TGTGCCAGCAGCCCCGGGACTCTGGGGAGGAATGAGCAGTTCTTC
few,TRBJ1-1,NA,TRBV25-1,CASSESGVGTEAFF,TGTGCCAGCAGTGAGTCAGGGGTAGGGACTGAAGCTTTCTTT
NA,TRBJ2-5,NA,TRBV11-2,CASSRQKETQYF,TGTGCCAGCAGCCGCCAGAAAGAGACCCAGTACTTC
NA,TRBJ2-3,NA,TRBV21-1,CASSKAQRGSSTQYF,TGTGCCAGCAGCAAAGCGCAGCGGGGGTCTTCTACGCAGTATTTT
NA,TRBJ2-2,NA,TRBV10-3,CAISPGNTGELFF,TGTGCCATCAGTCCGGGGAACACCGGGGAGCTGTTTTTT
NA,TRBJ2-5,NA,TRBV28,CASSLLTREGETQYF,TGTGCCAGCAGTTTATTGACTAGAGAGGGAGAGACCCAGTACTTC
NA,TRBJ1-1,NA,TRBV11-2,CASSLGAGWTTEAFF,TGTGCCAGCAGCTTAGGCGCAGGGTGGACCACTGAAGCTTTCTTT
few,TRBJ2-1,NA,TRBV20-1,CSAPFPGRLHNEQFF,TGCAGTGCTCCCTTTCCGGGACGTCTACACAATGAGCAGTTCTTC
NA,TRBJ2-5,NA,TRBV18,CASSQMGTIEETQYF,TGTGCCAGCTCCCAGATGGGCACAATTGAAGAGACCCAGTACTTC
few,TRBJ2-1,NA,TRBV6-5,CASSSTPSSYNEQFF,TGTGCCAGCAGTTCTACTCCCAGCTCCTACAATGAGCAGTTCTTC
few,TRBJ2-1,TRBD1,TRBV28,CASSLYGDRSYNEQFF,TGTGCCAGCAGTTTATACGGGGACAGGTCCTACAATGAGCAGTTCTTC
NA,TRBJ2-3,TRBD2,TRBV20-1,CSARSGRAPDTQYF,TGCAGTGCCCGTAGCGGGAGGGCGCCAGATACGCAGTATTTT
NA,TRBJ2-1,TRBD2,TRBV11-2,CASSARREGSAAGVYNEQFF,TGTGCCAGCAGCGCCAGAAGGGAAGGAAGTGCAGCGGGAGTCTACAATGAGCAGTTCTTC
few,TRBJ1-5,NA,TRBV10-3,CAISEDRIPFNQPQHF,TGTGCCATCAGTGAGGACAGAATCCCTTTCAATCAGCCCCAGCATTTT
few,TRBJ2-2,NA,TRBV12-3/TRBV12-4,CASSLAGKATGELFF,TGTGCCAGCAGTTTAGCGGGGAAGGCCACCGGGGAGCTGTTTTTT
NA,TRBJ1-2,NA,TRBV28,CASSTGVSYGYTF,TGTGCCAGCAGCACGGGGGTTAGCTATGGCTACACCTTC
NA,TRBJ2-1,NA,TRBV10-3,CAISDPNEQFF,TGTGCCATCAGTGACCCAAATGAGCAGTTCTTC
many,TRBJ2-3,TRBD2,TRBV7-3,CASSTPLLGGPNTQYF,TGTGCCAGCAGCACCCCGTTGTTGGGAGGGCCTAATACGCAGTATTTT
few,TRBJ1-3,NA,TRBV21-1,CASSSPPVSGNTIYF,TGTGCCAGCAGCTCCCCACCGGTCTCTGGAAACACCATATATTTT
NA,TRBJ1-3,TRBD1,TRBV12-3/TRBV12-4,CASSPDRAPSGNTIYF,TGTGCCAGCAGCCCTGACAGGGCCCCCTCTGGAAACACCATATATTTT
NA,TRBJ1-2,NA,TRBV30,CAWKGLGPANYGYTF,TGTGCCTGGAAGGGGTTGGGGCCCGCTAACTATGGCTACACCTTC
NA,TRBJ1-1,NA,TRBV12-3/TRBV12-4,CASTRGTVNTEAFF,TGTGCCAGCACCCGCGGGACGGTGAACACTGAAGCTTTCTTT
many,TRBJ2-1,NA,TRBV10-2,CASSVTSSPYNEQFF,TGCGCCAGCAGTGTTACTAGCAGTCCCTACAATGAGCAGTTCTTC
few,TRBJ1-1,NA,TRBV9,CASSPTGGQTEAFF,TGTGCCAGCAGCCCCACCGGGGGGCAGACTGAAGCTTTCTTT
NA,TRBJ1-2,NA,TRBV20-1,CSAPRGNYGYTF,TGCAGTGCTCCTCGGGGGAACTATGGCTACACCTTC
many,TRBJ2-1,TRBD2,TRBV6-4,CASSDTSGGSNEQFF,TGTGCCAGCAGTGACACTAGCGGGGGTTCGAATGAGCAGTTCTTC
NA,TRBJ1-4,NA,TRBV30,CAWSVRVWEKLFF,TGTGCCTGGAGTGTCAGGGTTTGGGAAAAACTGTTTTTT
NA,TRBJ1-2,NA,TRBV5-1,CASSFGRPSRGHGYTF,TGCGCCAGCAGCTTTGGCCGACCCTCGAGGGGCCATGGCTACACCTTC
NA,TRBJ2-1,NA,TRBV5-1,CASSFQGLNEQFF,TGCGCCAGCAGCTTTCAAGGGCTCAATGAGCAGTTCTTC
NA,TRBJ2-3,TRBD1,TRBV5-1,CASSGGQGGADTQYF,TGCGCCAGCAGCGGGGGACAGGGTGGTGCAGATACGCAGTATTTT
NA,TRBJ2-5,NA,TRBV5-1,CASTEGIEETQYF,TGCGCCAGCACTGAGGGAATAGAAGAGACCCAGTACTTC
few,TRBJ2-3,TRBD2,TRBV25-1,CASSEGLAGVPTDTQYF,TGTGCCAGCAGTGAAGGGCTAGCGGGGGTCCCCACAGATACGCAGTATTTT
NA,TRBJ1-4,NA,TRBV7-8,CASSPRDLKLFF,TGTGCCAGCAGCCCACGGGACTTAAAACTGTTTTTT
many,TRBJ1-6,TRBD1,TRBV3-1,CASSLGQGLNNSPLHF,TGTGCCAGCAGCCTAGGACAGGGCCTCAATAATTCACCCCTCCACTTT
NA,TRBJ1-5,TRBD1,TRBV18,CASSPQLQGSNQPQHF,TGTGCCAGCTCACCTCAATTACAGGGGAGCAATCAGCCCCAGCATTTT
few,TRBJ1-4,NA,TRBV7-9,CASSSGHGNEKLFF,TGTGCCAGCAGCTCGGGACACGGAAATGAAAAACTGTTTTTT
NA,TRBJ2-4,TRBD2,TRBV6-5,CASSYSLPGRDIQYF,TGTGCCAGCAGTTACTCGCTCCCAGGGAGGGACATTCAGTACTTC
NA,TRBJ2-5,TRBD2,TRBV11-2,CASSMTSGKTQYF,TGTGCCAGCAGCATGACTAGCGGGAAGACCCAGTACTTC
NA,TRBJ2-1,TRBD2,TRBV7-9,CASSWTSGRGTNEQFF,TGTGCCAGCAGCTGGACTAGCGGGAGAGGGACGAATGAGCAGTTCTTC
NA,TRBJ2-3,NA,TRBV7-3,CASSLSLQGTDTQYF,TGTGCCAGCAGCTTATCTCTTCAGGGGACAGATACGCAGTATTTT
many,TRBJ2-1,TRBD1,TRBV5-1,CASSPRTGDNEQFF,TGCGCCAGCAGCCCGAGGACAGGGGACAATGAGCAGTTCTTC
many,TRBJ1-1,TRBD1,TRBV12-3/TRBV12-4,CASRQGWAEAFF,TGTGCCAGTAGACAGGGGTGGGCTGAAGCTTTCTTT
NA,TRBJ2-2,TRBD2,TRBV25-1,CASKRGGVDTGELFF,TGTGCCAGTAAGCGGGGGGGCGTGGACACCGGGGAGCTGTTTTTT
few,TRBJ2-3,TRBD1,TRBV20-1,CSADPGQGTDTQYF,TGCAGTGCAGACCCGGGACAGGGAACAGATACGCAGTATTTT
few,TRBJ2-4,NA,TRBV24-1,CATSESGLTKNIQYF,TGTGCCACCAGTGAGTCCGGACTAACCAAAAACATTCAGTACTTC
few,TRBJ1-5,NA,TRBV10-3,CATHSDQGRNQPQHF,TGTGCCACCCATTCAGATCAGGGGAGGAATCAGCCCCAGCATTTT
NA,TRBJ1-2,TRBD1,TRBV7-9,CASSSRQGAGGYTF,TGTGCCAGCAGCTCGAGACAGGGGGCCGGTGGCTACACCTTC
few,TRBJ1-2,NA,TRBV20-1,CSARGYGIGVNYGYTF,TGCAGTGCTAGAGGATATGGCATCGGGGTTAACTATGGCTACACCTTC
few,TRBJ2-3,TRBD2,TRBV20-1,CSARRTSGDTQYF,TGCAGTGCCCGCCGGACTAGCGGAGATACGCAGTATTTT